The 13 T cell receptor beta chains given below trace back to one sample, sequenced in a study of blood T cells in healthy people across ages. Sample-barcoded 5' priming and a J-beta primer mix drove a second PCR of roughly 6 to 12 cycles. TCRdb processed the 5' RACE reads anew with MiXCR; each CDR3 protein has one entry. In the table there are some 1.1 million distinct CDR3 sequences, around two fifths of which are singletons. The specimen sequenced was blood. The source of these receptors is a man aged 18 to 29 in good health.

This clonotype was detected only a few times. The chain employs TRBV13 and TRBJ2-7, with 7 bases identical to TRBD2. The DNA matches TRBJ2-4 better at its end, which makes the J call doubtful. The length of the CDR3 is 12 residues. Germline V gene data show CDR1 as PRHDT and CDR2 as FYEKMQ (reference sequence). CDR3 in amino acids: CASSFGRGIQYF. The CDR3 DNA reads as TGTGCCAGCAGCTTTGGGAGGGGCATTCAGTACTTC.

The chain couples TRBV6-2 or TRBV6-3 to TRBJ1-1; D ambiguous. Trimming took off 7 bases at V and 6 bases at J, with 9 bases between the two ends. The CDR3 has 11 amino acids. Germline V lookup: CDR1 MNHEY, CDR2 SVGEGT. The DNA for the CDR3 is TGTGCCAGCAAGGCATGGGCTGAAGCTTTCTTT. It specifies CASKAWAEAFF.

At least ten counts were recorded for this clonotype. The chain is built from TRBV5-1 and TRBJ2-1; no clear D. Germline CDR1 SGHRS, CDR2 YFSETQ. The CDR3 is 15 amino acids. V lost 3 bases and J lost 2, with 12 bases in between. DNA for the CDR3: TGCGCCAGCAGCTGGGATGGACCAACCTACAATGAGCAGTTCTTC. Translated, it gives CASSWDGPTYNEQFF.

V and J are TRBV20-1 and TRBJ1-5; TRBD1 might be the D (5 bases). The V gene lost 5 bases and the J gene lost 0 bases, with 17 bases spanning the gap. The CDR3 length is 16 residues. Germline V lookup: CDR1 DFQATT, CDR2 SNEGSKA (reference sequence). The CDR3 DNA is TGCAGTGCTCTCCGGTCCGGGGGGGTTAGCAATCAGCCCCAGCATTTT. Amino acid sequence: CSALRSGGVSNQPQHF.

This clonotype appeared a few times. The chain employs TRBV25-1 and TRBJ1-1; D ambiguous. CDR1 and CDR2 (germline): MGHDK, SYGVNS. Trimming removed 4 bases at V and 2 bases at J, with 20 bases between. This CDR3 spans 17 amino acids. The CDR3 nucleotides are TGTGCCAGCAGTGGACTCGCCGCCGGCAGCGGAAACACTGAAGCTTTCTTT. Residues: CASSGLAAGSGNTEAFF.

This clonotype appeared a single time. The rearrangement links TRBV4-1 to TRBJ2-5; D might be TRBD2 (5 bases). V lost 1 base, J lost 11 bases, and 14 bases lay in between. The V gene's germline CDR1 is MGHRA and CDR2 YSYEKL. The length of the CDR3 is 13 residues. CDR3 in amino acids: CASSQVENREQYF. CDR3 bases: TGCGCCAGCAGCCAAGTGGAAAATAGGGAGCAGTACTTC.

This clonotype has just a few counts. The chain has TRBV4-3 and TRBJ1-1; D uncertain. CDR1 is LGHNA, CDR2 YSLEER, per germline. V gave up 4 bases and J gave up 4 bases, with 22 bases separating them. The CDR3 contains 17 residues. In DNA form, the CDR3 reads TGCGCCAGCAGCCCTACCCCGGCGCCCCATGCCCGCACTGAAGCTTTCTTT. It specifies CASSPTPAPHARTEAFF.

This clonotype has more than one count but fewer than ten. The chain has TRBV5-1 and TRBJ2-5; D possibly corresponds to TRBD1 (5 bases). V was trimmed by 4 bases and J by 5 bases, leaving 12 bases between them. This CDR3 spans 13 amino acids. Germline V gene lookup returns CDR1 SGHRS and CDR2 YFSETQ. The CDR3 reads CASSGAGRETQYF. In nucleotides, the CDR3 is TGCGCCAGCAGCGGGGCAGGGCGGGAGACCCAGTACTTC.

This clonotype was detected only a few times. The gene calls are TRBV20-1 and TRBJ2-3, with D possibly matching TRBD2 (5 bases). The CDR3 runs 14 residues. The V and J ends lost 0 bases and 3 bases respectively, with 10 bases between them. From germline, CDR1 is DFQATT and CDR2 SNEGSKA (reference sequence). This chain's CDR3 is CSARDRLATDTQYF. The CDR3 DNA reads TGCAGTGCTAGAGATCGTCTAGCTACAGATACGCAGTATTTT.

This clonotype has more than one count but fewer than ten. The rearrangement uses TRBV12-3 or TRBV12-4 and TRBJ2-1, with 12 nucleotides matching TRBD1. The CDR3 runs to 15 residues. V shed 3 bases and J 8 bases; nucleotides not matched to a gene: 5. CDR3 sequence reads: CASSFRDRGRDEQFF. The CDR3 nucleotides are TGTGCCAGCAGTTTTCGGGACAGGGGGCGGGATGAGCAGTTCTTC.

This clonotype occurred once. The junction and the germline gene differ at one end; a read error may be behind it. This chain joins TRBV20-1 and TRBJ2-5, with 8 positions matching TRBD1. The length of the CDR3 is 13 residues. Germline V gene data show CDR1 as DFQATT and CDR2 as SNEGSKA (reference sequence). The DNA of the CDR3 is TGCGGTGCTAGATCGGACAGGGAAGAGACCCAGTACTTC. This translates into CGARSDREETQYF.

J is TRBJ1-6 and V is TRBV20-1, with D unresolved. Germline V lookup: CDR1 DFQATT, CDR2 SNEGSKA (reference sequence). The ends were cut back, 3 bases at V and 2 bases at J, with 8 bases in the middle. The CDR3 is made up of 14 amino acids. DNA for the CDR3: TGCAGTGCTAGCTCCGGCCCCTATAATTCACCCCTCCACTTT. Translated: CSASSGPYNSPLHF.

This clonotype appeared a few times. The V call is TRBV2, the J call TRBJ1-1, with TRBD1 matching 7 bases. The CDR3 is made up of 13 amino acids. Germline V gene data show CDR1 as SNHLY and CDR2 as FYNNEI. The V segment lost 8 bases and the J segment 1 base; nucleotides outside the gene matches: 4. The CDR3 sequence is CASVRQGNTEAFF. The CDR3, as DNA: TGTGCCAGCGTTAGACAGGGGAACACTGAAGCTTTCTTT.